The 27 T cell receptor beta chains given below trace back to one sample, sequenced in a study of blood T cell repertoires in COVID-19. Libraries were prepared by immunoSEQ multiplex PCR; TCRdb keeps only in-frame clonotypes and omits some of them. The sample holds 60,000 to 70,000 clones, more than 60% seen once. Sequencing used peripheral blood. These receptors originate from a woman aged 70-85 years with acute or convalescent COVID-19.

This chain connects TRBV7-9 to TRBJ2-5, with D tentatively TRBD2 (5 bases). The length of the CDR3 is 13 residues. The germline CDR1 and CDR2 sequences are SEHNR and FQNEAQ (reference sequence). V was cut by 0 bases and J by 5 bases, with 7 bases left in between. The DNA for the CDR3 is TGTGCCAGCAGCTTAGCGGGAGTCGAGACCCAGTACTTC. This gives the protein CASSLAGVETQYF.

This clone was observed a single time. The chain joins TRBV7-3 to TRBJ2-5, with 10 bases fitting TRBD1. Germline-derived CDR1 and CDR2 are SGHTA and FQGTGA. The junction had 5 bases not matched to a gene; V was cut back by 5 bases and J by 2 bases. The length of the CDR3 is 15 residues. The CDR3 DNA reads TGTGCCAGCAGCCAGACAGGGGGCCAACAAGAGACCCAGTACTTC. Amino acid sequence: CASSQTGGQQETQYF.

The chain recombines TRBV5-5 with TRBJ2-5; TRBD1 agrees at 9 bases. This CDR3 has 14 amino acids. Per germline, CDR1 SGHKS and CDR2 YYEKEE (reference sequence). V lost 4 bases, J lost 5 bases, and 6 bases stayed unmatched. The CDR3 protein is CASSIGQGRETQYF. As DNA, the CDR3 is TGTGCCAGCAGCATTGGACAGGGGCGGGAGACCCAGTACTTC. The complete variable domain, with remaining parts taken from reference TRBV5-5 and TRBJ2-5, reads DAGVTQSPTHLIKTRGQQVTLRCSPISGHKSVSWYQQVLGQGPQFIFQYYEKEERGRGNFPDRFSARQFPNYSSELNVNALLLGDSALYLCASSIGQGRETQYFGPGTRLLVL.

The DNA for the CDR3 is TGTGCCAGCAGCTCCCACCCAGGGAGCACAGATACGCAGTATTTT. It codes for CASSSHPGSTDTQYF. The chain is built from TRBV27 and TRBJ2-3, with D maybe TRBD1 (5 bases). The V gene's germline CDR1 is MNHEY and CDR2 SMNVEV (reference sequence). CDR3 length: 15 residues. The V gene lost 6 bases and the J gene lost 0 bases, with 13 bases spanning the gap.

The chain couples TRBV5-4 to TRBJ2-7, with TRBD1 identical over 7 bases. The trim removed 1 base at V and 3 bases at J, leaving 4 bases unmatched. This CDR3 spans 14 amino acids. From germline, CDR1 is SGHNT and CDR2 YYREEE (reference sequence). The CDR3 here is CASSLSTGIYEQYF. In nucleotides, the CDR3 is TGTGCCAGCAGCTTGTCGACAGGGATCTACGAGCAGTACTTC.

This chain connects TRBV5-1 to TRBJ2-5; TRBD2 matches at 9 bases. The junction had 3 bases not matched to a gene; V was cut back by 2 bases and J by 4 bases. CDR3 length equals 14 residues. Germline assignment: CDR1 SGHRS and CDR2 YFSETQ. The CDR3: CASSLTAGGETQYF. Written as DNA, the CDR3 is TGCGCCAGCAGCTTAACAGCGGGGGGAGAGACCCAGTACTTC.

This chain joins TRBV5-4 and TRBJ2-1; D may be TRBD2 (6 bases). V lost 1 base and J 3 bases, leaving 11 bases between the germline ends. This CDR3 contains 15 residues. Germline V CDR1 and CDR2: SGHNT, YYREEE (reference sequence). The CDR3 loop is CASSLSGTVYNEQFF. The DNA of the CDR3 is TGTGCCAGCAGCTTGTCTGGGACTGTCTACAATGAGCAGTTCTTC.

The V call is TRBV27, the J call TRBJ1-2; D might be TRBD1 (6 bases). Trimming stripped 7 bases from V and 5 bases from J, with 26 bases between. The length of the CDR3 is 17 residues. Per the germline V gene, CDR1 is MNHEY and CDR2 is SMNVEV (reference sequence). CDR3 sequence: CASKPRGQSLNEYGYTF. CDR3 nucleotides: TGTGCCAGCAAACCGAGAGGACAGTCCTTAAATGAATATGGCTACACCTTC.

The rearrangement joins TRBV27 to TRBJ2-1; 8 nucleotides align to TRBD1. V lost 8 bases to trimming and J lost 6 bases; unmatched junction nucleotides: 9. This CDR3 has 14 residues. Germline V CDR1 and CDR2: MNHEY, SMNVEV (reference sequence). The CDR3, as DNA: TGTGCCAGCTATCGACAGGGGTATAGCAATGAGCAGTTCTTC. Its translation: CASYRQGYSNEQFF.

The chain carries TRBV29-1 and TRBJ2-3; a possible D gene is TRBD2 (5 bases). The V end was cut by 3 bases, the J end by 2 bases, with 6 bases between. This CDR3 spans 12 amino acids. The V gene's germline CDR1 is SQVTM and CDR2 ANQGSEA. The CDR3 sequence is CSVDRDTDTQYF. As DNA, the CDR3 is TGCAGCGTTGACCGGGACACAGATACGCAGTATTTT.

This clone ranks as medium-sized. The chain combines TRBV3-1 (or the pseudogene TRBV3-2) with TRBJ2-2, with TRBD2 as a possible D gene (5 bases). V gave up 0 bases and J gave up 5 bases, with 10 bases separating them. Germline CDR1 reads LGHDT; CDR2 reads YNNKEL (reference sequence). This CDR3 region has 15 residues. The CDR3 DNA reads as TGTGCCAGCAGCCAAGATCTTGGCGGGACCGGGGAGCTGTTTTTT. Its protein product is CASSQDLGGTGELFF.

In its sample, this clone was seen a few times. The V and J genes are TRBV19 and TRBJ1-2; D gene ambiguous. This CDR3 spans 13 amino acids. Trimming took off 7 bases at V and 4 bases at J, with 13 bases between the two ends. CDR1 and CDR2 (germline): LNHDA, SQIVND (reference sequence). The CDR3: CASTNPYRYGYTF. CDR3 bases: TGTGCCAGTACCAACCCCTACCGCTATGGCTACACCTTC.

The sample holds a few counts of this clone. Other DNA sequences in the same sample also yield this CDR3. The V gene is TRBV6-1, the J gene TRBJ1-3; possible D gene TRBD1, 6 bases. Trimming shortened V by 2 bases and J by 4 bases, and 12 bases separated the two germline ends. This CDR3 contains 15 residues. Germline assignment: CDR1 MNHNS and CDR2 SASEGT. This CDR3 is CASSETGSGGNTIYF. DNA for the CDR3: TGTGCCAGCAGTGAAACAGGGAGCGGAGGAAACACCATATATTTT.

The rearrangement uses TRBV28 and TRBJ1-5; no clear D gene. The CDR3 length is 15 residues. Germline V gene lookup returns CDR1 MDHEN and CDR2 SYDVKM. Trimming shortened V by 3 bases and J by 2 bases, and 11 bases separated the two germline ends. The CDR3 DNA sequence: TGTGCCAGCAGTTTTTTCCAGATTGGCAATCAGCCCCAGCATTTT. Its protein is CASSFFQIGNQPQHF.

V usage is TRBV6-6 and J usage is TRBJ1-2; TRBD1 matches at 8 bases. This CDR3 has 15 amino acids. J lost 1 base, V lost 2 bases, and 3 bases had no gene match. The germline gives CDR1 MNHNY, CDR2 SVGAGI (reference sequence). This CDR3 reads CASSYGDRRNYGYTF. In DNA form, the CDR3 reads TGTGCCAGCAGTTACGGGGACAGGCGTAACTATGGCTACACCTTC.

The chain is built from TRBV7-2 and TRBJ2-5, with D perhaps matching TRBD2 (6 bases). The germline gives CDR1 SGHTA, CDR2 FQGNSA. The CDR3 is 15 residues long. Trimming cost V 2 bases and J 3 bases, with 13 bases left between them. The CDR3 loop reads CASSLWRVGEETQYF. The CDR3 nucleotides are TGTGCCAGCAGCTTATGGAGGGTAGGGGAAGAGACCCAGTACTTC. Looking up the rest from reference TRBV7-2 and TRBJ2-5 gives the full variable domain: GAGVSQSPSNKVTEKGKDVELRCDPISGHTALYWYRQSLGQGLEFLIYFQGNSAPDKSGLPSDRFSAERTGGSVSTLTIQRTQQEDSAVYLCASSLWRVGEETQYFGPGTRLLVL.

Written as DNA, the CDR3 is TGTGCCAGTACCGGGACAGGGGGCGTTCAGCCCCAGCATTTT. Amino acids: CASTGTGGVQPQHF. The rearrangement links TRBV19 to TRBJ1-5, with 12 nucleotides matching TRBD1. The CDR3 spans 14 residues. From germline, CDR1 is LNHDA and CDR2 SQIVND (reference sequence). Trimming took 7 bases from V and 6 from J; bases not matched to a gene: 4.

The chain links TRBV29-1 to TRBJ1-6, with D possibly matching TRBD1 (6 bases). CDR1 and CDR2 from the germline V gene are SQVTM and ANQGSEA. CDR3 size: 13 residues. V was cut by 6 bases and J by 4 bases, with 10 bases left in between. CDR3 sequence: CSVQGQYNSPLHF. The CDR3 DNA reads as TGCAGCGTACAGGGACAATATAATTCACCCCTCCACTTT.

The chain uses TRBV5-4 and TRBJ1-2; 9 positions match TRBD1. CDR1 is SGHNT, CDR2 YYREEE, per germline (reference sequence). The CDR3 consists of 15 residues. V was clipped by 0 bases and J by 5 bases; unmatched bases: 5. The chain's CDR3 is CASSLEDRGRYGYTF. For the CDR3, the DNA is TGTGCCAGCAGCTTGGAGGACAGGGGTCGGTATGGCTACACCTTC. Full variable domain (remainder filled in from reference TRBV5-4 and TRBJ1-2): ETGVTQSPTHLIKTRGQQVTLRCSSQSGHNTVSWYQQALGQGPQFIFQYYREEENGRGNFPPRFSGLQFPNYSSELNVNALELDDSALYLCASSLEDRGRYGYTFGSGTRLTVV.

The chain is built from TRBV9 and TRBJ2-7; D is possibly TRBD2 (6 bases). The CDR3 spans 15 residues. The ends were cut back, 2 bases at V and 0 bases at J, with 12 bases in the middle. Per germline, CDR1 SGDLS and CDR2 YYNGEE. The CDR3 DNA reads as TGTGCCAGCAGCGTCCGGGACGGGAGCTCCTACGAGCAGTACTTC. Amino acid sequence: CASSVRDGSSYEQYF.

The chain combines TRBV11-3 with TRBJ2-3, with 7 bases identical to TRBD2. The CDR3 loop spans 14 amino acids. V dropped 5 bases and J dropped 5; count of bases not matched to a gene: 7. The germline CDR1 and CDR2 sequences are SGHNT and YENEEA. CDR3 in DNA: TGTGCCAGCAGCACCCGAGGGAGGGGAGATACGCAGTATTTT. Translated: CASSTRGRGDTQYF.

In this sample, this clone turned up a few times. The chain employs TRBV12-3 or TRBV12-4 and TRBJ2-1, with 9 bases matching TRBD2. The CDR3 runs 13 residues. With 3 bases clipped from V and 9 bases from J, the junction kept 3 bases outside the gene matches. The CDR3 is CASSFAGGIEQFF. CDR3 nucleotide sequence: TGTGCCAGCAGTTTCGCGGGGGGGATTGAGCAGTTCTTC.

This chain uses TRBV3-1 (or the pseudogene TRBV3-2) with TRBJ1-3; maybe TRBD1 (5 bases). The CDR3 has 17 amino acids. Trimming cost V 4 bases and J 1 base, with 17 bases left between them. In germline, CDR1 is LGHDT, CDR2 YNNKEL (reference sequence). Here the CDR3 reads CASSLIVEGSSGNTIYF. The CDR3 DNA follows: TGTGCCAGCAGCCTTATCGTGGAGGGGAGTTCTGGAAACACCATATATTTT.

The chain recombines TRBV19 with TRBJ1-5; D gene ambiguous. V lost 7 bases and J 0 bases, leaving 13 bases between the germline ends. The CDR3 runs to 15 residues. Germline CDR1 reads LNHDA; CDR2 reads SQIVND (reference sequence). CDR3 coding DNA: TGTGCCAGTACCCTACCCGGGAATAGCAATCAGCCCCAGCATTTT. This gives the protein CASTLPGNSNQPQHF.

The chain is built from TRBV27 and TRBJ1-1, with TRBD1 matching 9 bases. Germline-derived CDR1 and CDR2 are MNHEY and SMNVEV (reference sequence). V dropped 5 bases and J dropped 5; count of bases not matched to a gene: 9. There are 15 residues in the CDR3. The CDR3 reads CASSPNRGQGTEAFF. CDR3 nucleotides: TGTGCCAGCAGTCCAAACAGGGGACAGGGAACTGAAGCTTTCTTT.

This clone came up once. V and J are TRBV4-1 and TRBJ1-2; 8 bases agree with TRBD1. The CDR3 spans 15 residues. The germline CDR1 and CDR2 sequences are MGHRA and YSYEKL. V trimming: 2 bases; J trimming: 4 bases; junction bases outside the gene matches: 6. CDR3 sequence (DNA): TGCGCCAGCAGCCAACCGGGACAGGTTCGCTATGGCTACACCTTC. It translates to CASSQPGQVRYGYTF.

The sample holds one count of this clone. The chain is built from TRBV9 and TRBJ1-3, with D possibly TRBD1 on 5 matching bases. V was pared by 4 bases and J by 3 bases, with 8 bases between. The germline V gene encodes CDR1 SGDLS and CDR2 YYNGEE. The CDR3 is 13 residues long. CDR3 coding DNA: TGTGCCAGCAGCTGGGGGGATGGAAACACCATATATTTT. This gives the protein CASSWGDGNTIYF.